The TCR beta chain described here comes from a study of T-cell reconstitution after alpha-beta-depleted transplantation in children. Germline V CDR1 and CDR2: MGHDK, SYGVNS. The CDR3 consists of 12 residues. V was cut by 8 bases and J by 1 base, with 8 bases left in between. General study findings and limits: In patients about two months after transplant, alpha-beta T cells reportedly arose from several hundred expanded graft clones.

A remark on this clonotype: Its antigen is not known.

Preparation of the TCRbeta library was carried out with unique molecular identifiers. In TCRdb, the PCR reads were re-called with MiXCR into one record per CDR3 protein. Among 250,000 to 300,000 distinct CDR3 sequences, roughly 9.1% were seen once, and the ten largest hold about 8%. Material: PBMCs, obtained before TCRalphabeta/CD19-depleted stem cell transplant. The gene calls are TRBV25-1 and TRBJ1-2, with D perhaps TRBD1 (5 bases). The TCR was taken from a boy in the first two years of life with acute myeloid leukemia, due to receive a stem cell transplant. In nucleotides, the CDR3 is TGTGCCAGCCGAGGGGATAACTATGGCTACACCTTC. Protein: CASRGDNYGYTF.